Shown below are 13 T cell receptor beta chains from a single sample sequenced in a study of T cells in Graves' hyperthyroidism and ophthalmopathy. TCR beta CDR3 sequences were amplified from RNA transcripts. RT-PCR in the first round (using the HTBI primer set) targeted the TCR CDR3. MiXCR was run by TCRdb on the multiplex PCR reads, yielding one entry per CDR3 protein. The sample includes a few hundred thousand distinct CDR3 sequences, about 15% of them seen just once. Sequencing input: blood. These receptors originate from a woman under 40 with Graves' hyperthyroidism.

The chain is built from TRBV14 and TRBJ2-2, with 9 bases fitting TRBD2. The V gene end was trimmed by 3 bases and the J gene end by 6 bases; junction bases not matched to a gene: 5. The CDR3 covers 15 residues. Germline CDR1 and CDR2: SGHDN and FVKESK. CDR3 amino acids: CASSQGTSPAGELFF. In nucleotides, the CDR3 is TGTGCCAGCAGCCAGGGGACTAGCCCGGCCGGGGAGCTGTTTTTT.

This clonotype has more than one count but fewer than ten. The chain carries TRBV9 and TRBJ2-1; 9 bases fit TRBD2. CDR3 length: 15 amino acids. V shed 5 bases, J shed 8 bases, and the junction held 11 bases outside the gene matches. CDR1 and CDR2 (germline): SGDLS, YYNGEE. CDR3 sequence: CASSGREGLGDEQFF. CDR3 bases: TGTGCCAGCAGTGGGCGGGAGGGCCTTGGGGATGAGCAGTTCTTC.

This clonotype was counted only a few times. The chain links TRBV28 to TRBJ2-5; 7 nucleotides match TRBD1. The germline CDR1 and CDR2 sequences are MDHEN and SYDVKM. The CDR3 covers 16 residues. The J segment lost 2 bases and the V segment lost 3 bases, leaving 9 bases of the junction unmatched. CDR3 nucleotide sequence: TGTGCCAGCAGTTTTTCGGGACAGATTTTGCAAGAGACCCAGTACTTC. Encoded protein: CASSFSGQILQETQYF.

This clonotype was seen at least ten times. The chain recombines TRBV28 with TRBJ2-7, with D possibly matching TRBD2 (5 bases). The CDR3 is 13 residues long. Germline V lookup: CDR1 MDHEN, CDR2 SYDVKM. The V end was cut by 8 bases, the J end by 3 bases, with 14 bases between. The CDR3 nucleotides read TGTGCCAGCCAACGGTCCGGGAACTACGAGCAGTACTTC. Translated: CASQRSGNYEQYF. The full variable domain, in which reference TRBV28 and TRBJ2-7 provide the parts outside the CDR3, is DVKVTQSSRYLVKRTGEKVFLECVQDMDHENMFWYRQDPGLGLRLIYFSYDVKMKEKGDIPEGYSVSREKKERFSLILESASTNQTSMYLCASQRSGNYEQYFGPGTRLTVT.

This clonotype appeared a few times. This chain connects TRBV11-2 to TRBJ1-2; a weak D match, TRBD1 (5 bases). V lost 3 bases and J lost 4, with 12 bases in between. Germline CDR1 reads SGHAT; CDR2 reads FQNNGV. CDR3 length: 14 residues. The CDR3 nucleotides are TGTGCCAGCAGCTTTCGGACATTACGCTATGGCTACACCTTC. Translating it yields CASSFRTLRYGYTF.

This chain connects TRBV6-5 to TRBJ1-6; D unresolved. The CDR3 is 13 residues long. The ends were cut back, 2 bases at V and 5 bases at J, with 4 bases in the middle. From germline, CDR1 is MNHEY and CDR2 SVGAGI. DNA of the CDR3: TGTGCCAGCAGTTACGGGCATAATTCACCCCTCCACTTT. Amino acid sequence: CASSYGHNSPLHF.

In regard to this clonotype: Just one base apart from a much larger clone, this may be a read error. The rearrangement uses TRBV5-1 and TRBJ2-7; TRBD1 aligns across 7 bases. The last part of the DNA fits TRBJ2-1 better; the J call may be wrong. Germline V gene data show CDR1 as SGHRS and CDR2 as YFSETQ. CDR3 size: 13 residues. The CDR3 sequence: CASADRSTYEQFF. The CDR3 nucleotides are TGCGCCAGCGCGGACAGGTCTACCTACGAGCAGTTCTTC.

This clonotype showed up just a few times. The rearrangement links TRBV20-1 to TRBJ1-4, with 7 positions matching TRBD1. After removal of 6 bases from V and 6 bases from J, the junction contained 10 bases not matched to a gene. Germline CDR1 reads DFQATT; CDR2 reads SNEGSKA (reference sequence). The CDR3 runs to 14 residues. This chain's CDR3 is CSAPRNRGDEKLFF. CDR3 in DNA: TGCAGTGCCCCTCGGAACAGGGGCGATGAAAAACTGTTTTTT.

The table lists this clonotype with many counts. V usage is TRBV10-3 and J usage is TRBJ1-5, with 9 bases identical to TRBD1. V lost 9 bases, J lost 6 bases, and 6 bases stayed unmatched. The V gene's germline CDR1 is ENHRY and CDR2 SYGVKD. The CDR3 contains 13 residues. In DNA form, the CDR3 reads TGTGCCATTACACAGGGGGCAGGTCAGCCCCAGCATTTT. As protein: CAITQGAGQPQHF.

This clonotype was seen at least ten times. CDR3 region: CASSEGRGKLAETQYF. In nucleotides, the CDR3 is TGCGCCAGCAGTGAGGGCAGGGGGAAACTAGCGGAGACCCAGTACTTC. This chain joins TRBV10-1 and TRBJ2-5; D is perhaps TRBD1 or TRBD2 (7 bases each). The V end lost 2 bases, the J end lost 5 bases, and 18 bases lay between the germline ends. Germline V lookup: CDR1 WNHNN, CDR2 SYGVQD (reference sequence). The CDR3 extends over 16 amino acids.

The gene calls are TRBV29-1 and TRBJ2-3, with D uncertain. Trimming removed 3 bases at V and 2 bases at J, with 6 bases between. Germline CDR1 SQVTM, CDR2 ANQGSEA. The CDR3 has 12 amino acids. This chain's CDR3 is CSVEHDTDTQYF. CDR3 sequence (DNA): TGCAGCGTTGAGCACGACACAGATACGCAGTATTTT.

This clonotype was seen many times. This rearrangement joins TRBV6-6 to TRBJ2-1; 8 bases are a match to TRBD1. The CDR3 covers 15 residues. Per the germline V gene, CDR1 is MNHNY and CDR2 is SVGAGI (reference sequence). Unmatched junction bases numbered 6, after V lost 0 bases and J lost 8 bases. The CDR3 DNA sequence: TGTGCCAGCAGTTACTCGACAGGGGCTAGGGATGAGCAGTTCTTC. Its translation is CASSYSTGARDEQFF.

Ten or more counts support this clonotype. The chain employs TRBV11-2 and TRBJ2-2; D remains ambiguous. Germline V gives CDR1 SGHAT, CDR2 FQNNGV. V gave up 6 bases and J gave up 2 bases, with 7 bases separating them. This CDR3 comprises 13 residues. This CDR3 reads CASRLTNTGELFF. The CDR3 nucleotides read TGTGCCAGCAGGCTGACAAACACCGGGGAGCTGTTTTTT. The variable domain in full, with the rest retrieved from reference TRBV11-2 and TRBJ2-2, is EAGVAQSPRYKIIEKRQSVAFWCNPISGHATLYWYQQILGQGPKLLIQFQNNGVVDDSQLPKDRFSAERLKGVDSTLKIQPAKLEDSAVYLCASRLTNTGELFFGEGSRLTVL.